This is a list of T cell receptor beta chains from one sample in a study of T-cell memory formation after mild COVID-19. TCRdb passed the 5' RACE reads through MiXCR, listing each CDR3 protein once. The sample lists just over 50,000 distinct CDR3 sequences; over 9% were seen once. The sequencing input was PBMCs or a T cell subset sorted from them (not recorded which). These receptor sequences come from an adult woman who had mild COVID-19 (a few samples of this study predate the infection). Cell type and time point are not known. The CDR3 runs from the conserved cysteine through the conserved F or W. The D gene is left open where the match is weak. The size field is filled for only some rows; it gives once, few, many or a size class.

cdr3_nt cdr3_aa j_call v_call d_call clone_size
TGTGCCAGCAGCCCAAGGGCTGGGGCCAACGTCCTGACTTTC CASSPRAGANVLTF TRBJ2-6 TRBV14 . many
TGCGCCAGCAGCCCCCCTCTGGGGCAGGGAGGCGGCTACACCTTC CASSPPLGQGGGYTF TRBJ1-2 TRBV5-1 . many
TGTGCCAGCAGCGTGGGACTAGCGCCCGGGGAGCTGTTTTTT CASSVGLAPGELFF TRBJ2-2 TRBV7-9 TRBD2 many
TGTGCCACCTCTAGAAACAATGAGCAGTTCTTC CATSRNNEQFF TRBJ2-1 TRBV6-6 . .
TGTGCCAGCAGCTCCTACAGGGACAGGGACCACTACGAGCAGTACTTC CASSSYRDRDHYEQYF TRBJ2-7 TRBV7-6 TRBD1 many
TGCAGTGCTAGAGATGGGGCGGCGGGAGGGACCACAGATACGCAGTATTTT CSARDGAAGGTTDTQYF TRBJ2-3 TRBV20-1 TRBD2 many
TGTGCCAGCTCAACAGGGTCTTCATTCGAGATCACTGAAGCTTTCTTT CASSTGSSFEITEAFF TRBJ1-1 TRBV18 . .
TGCAGTGCTAGAGCCCGCCGACAGGCCCTATCCTCGAACACTGAAGCTTTCTTT CSARARRQALSSNTEAFF TRBJ1-1 TRBV20-1 . .
TGTGCCAGCACGCGGGTGGCTAGCGGGCAAGAGACCCAGTACTTC CASTRVASGQETQYF TRBJ2-5 TRBV2 TRBD2 .
TGTGCCATCAGTGAGGACAGGGGGCAGCAGAAGCGAAAACTGTTTTTT CAISEDRGQQKRKLFF TRBJ1-4 TRBV10-3 TRBD1 few
TGCAGCAGTAAGGGGCCCTCGACGGGAGAGCAGTACTTC CSSKGPSTGEQYF TRBJ2-7 TRBV29-1 . few
TGCGCCAGCAGCTTGGAGGGAAACACCATATATTTT CASSLEGNTIYF TRBJ1-3 TRBV5-1 . .
TGCGCCAGCAGCTTGGGCGGGGAAAGAAGCTACACCTTC CASSLGGERSYTF TRBJ1-2 TRBV5-1 . .
TGTGCCAGCAGCTTATTGGTTCGGACAGGGGTCGACGAGCAGTACTTC CASSLLVRTGVDEQYF TRBJ2-7 TRBV7-9 TRBD1 .
TGCAGTGCTAGAGGAATAGATACGCAGTATTTT CSARGIDTQYF TRBJ2-3 TRBV20-1 . .
TGTGCCAGCAGCTTAATTTTGACCGGGGAGCTGTTTTTT CASSLILTGELFF TRBJ2-2 TRBV7-2 . many
TGTGCCAGCAGTGACTTAGGACGGTACCAAGAGACCCAGTACTTC CASSDLGRYQETQYF TRBJ2-5 TRBV6-1 . few
TGTGCCACCAGTGATTTTGCACTAGCGGGAGCAGAGACCCAGTACTTC CATSDFALAGAETQYF TRBJ2-5 TRBV24-1 TRBD2 .
TGTGCCAGCAGTTATTTCATGGGTCAGCCCCAGCATTTT CASSYFMGQPQHF TRBJ1-5 TRBV6-5 . few
TGTGCCAGCAGTTACTCGATGATCAGGTTCCACAATCAGCCCCAGCATTTT CASSYSMIRFHNQPQHF TRBJ1-5 TRBV6-2/TRBV6-3 . few
TGTGCCAGCAGTGATCACGGGACGGCCAGTGAAGGCTACACCTTC CASSDHGTASEGYTF TRBJ1-2 TRBV25-1 . few
TGTGCCAGCAGCCAAAAAAAATGGACTAGCGGGGGGGCCCCTGGCAATGAGCAGTTCTTC CASSQKKWTSGGAPGNEQFF TRBJ2-1 TRBV14 TRBD2 few